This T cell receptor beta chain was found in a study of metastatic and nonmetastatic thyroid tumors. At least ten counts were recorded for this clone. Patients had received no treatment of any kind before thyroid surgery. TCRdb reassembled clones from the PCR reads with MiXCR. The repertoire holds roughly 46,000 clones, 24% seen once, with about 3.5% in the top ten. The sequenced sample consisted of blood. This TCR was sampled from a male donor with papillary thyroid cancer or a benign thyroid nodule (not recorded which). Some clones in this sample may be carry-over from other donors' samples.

The CDR3 reads CASSLRGDKDRPNTGELFF. The CDR3 DNA reads TGTGCCAGCAGCTTAAGGGGAGACAAAGATCGTCCGAACACCGGGGAGCTGTTTTTT. The rearrangement joins TRBV7-9 to TRBJ2-2, with D possibly being TRBD1 or TRBD2 (5 bases each). CDR1 is SEHNR and CDR2 is FQNEAQ in the germline V gene (reference sequence). V was shortened by 2 bases and J by 0 bases, with 19 bases between the two germline ends. The length of the CDR3 is 19 residues.